The rows below give T cell receptor beta chains drawn from one sample of a study of technical replicates of blood from four donors. Sequencing was performed with immunoSEQ multiplex PCR; in TCRdb, only in-frame clones are kept and a portion is missing. The sample carries approximately 100,000 clones, roughly 95% recorded once. The sample consisted of T cells isolated from PBMCs. The receptors were sampled from a human donor in good health. Both conserved end residues are part of each CDR3.

j_gene,v_gene,CDR3aa
TRBJ2-1,TRBV29-1,CSVEDGDASSYNEQFF
TRBJ2-2,TRBV7-6,CASSQKNSGTVNGGELFF
TRBJ2-5,TRBV9,CASRGQGMRETQYF
TRBJ1-4,TRBV9,CASSAETGKLFF
TRBJ1-2,TRBV11-2,CASSGGQGDGYTF
TRBJ2-7,TRBV27,CASSLSWGHLYEQYF
TRBJ1-1,TRBV11-2,CASSSRPSSEGNTEAFF
TRBJ2-2,TRBV19,CASGSTGGFTGELFF
TRBJ2-3,TRBV25-1,CASSNQGQDTQYF
TRBJ1-1,TRBV10-3,CAINRDLNTEAFF
TRBJ1-5,TRBV25-1,CASSWGTGVWPQHF
TRBJ1-1,TRBV4-1,CASSQDDTNTEAFF
TRBJ2-1,TRBV9,CASSAQLAGESPYNEQFF
TRBJ1-1,TRBV5-1,CASSGQGIGLNTEAFF
TRBJ2-7,TRBV6-5,CASSYNRAYEQYF
TRBJ2-6,TRBV6-4,CASSEGNSGANVLTF
TRBJ2-7,TRBV6-1,CASAPGTGDYEQYF
TRBJ2-2,TRBV19,CASSRGLAGGRPGELFF
TRBJ2-1,TRBV29-1,CSRRGAYNEQFF
TRBJ2-3,TRBV19,CASSLSGTGGTDTQYF
TRBJ2-1,TRBV18,CASSRGNEQFF
TRBJ2-7,TRBV6-5,CASRITSGSYEQYF
TRBJ2-3,TRBV5-8,CASSFLFIDTQYF
TRBJ2-1,TRBV14,CASSQPGTRNNEQFF
TRBJ2-7,TRBV28,CAIQSTAGGLRYEQYF